The entry that follows covers one T cell receptor (beta chain) sequence. The sample is drawn from a study of blood T cell repertoires in COVID-19. Losses at the gene ends were 1 base for V and 4 bases for J; bases not matched to a gene: 4. Germline CDR1 and CDR2: SGHKS and YYEKEE (reference sequence). The CDR3 has 14 residues. Using immunoSEQ multiplex PCR, the repertoire was profiled, and TCRdb retains in-frame clones only, with some absent. The sample holds tens of thousands of clones; around 68% are singletons and the top ten take just under 9%. The sequence was collected from a woman aged 70 to 79 with acute or convalescent COVID-19. The source material was peripheral blood. The V and J genes are TRBV5-5 and TRBJ2-5, with TRBD2 matching over 7 bases. The CDR3 bases are TGTGCCAGCAGCTTGTCGACTAGCCCAGAGACCCAGTACTTC. Its translation: CASSLSTSPETQYF.